Below are 13 T cell receptor beta chains sequenced from a single sample in a study of blood T cells in healthy people across ages. Primers used in a second PCR of roughly 6 to 11 cycles were a sample-barcoded 5' primer and a J-beta primer mix. MiXCR was run by TCRdb on the 5' RACE reads, yielding one entry per CDR3 protein. The sample carries some 760,000 distinct CDR3 sequences, roughly 25% recorded once. These data were also reused for a study on T cells of mothers and their children.

The specimen sequenced was blood. The receptors come from a boy aged 5-17 years in good health.

This chain connects TRBV7-9 to TRBJ2-5, with TRBD2 identical over 7 bases. V trimming: 5 bases; J trimming: 5 bases; junction bases outside the gene matches: 8. Germline V gives CDR1 SEHNR, CDR2 FQNEAQ (reference sequence). The CDR3 length is 14 residues. CDR3 sequence reads: CASSQGLGRETQYF. The DNA for the CDR3 is TGTGCCAGCAGCCAGGGCCTCGGGAGGGAGACCCAGTACTTC. The variable domain in full, with the rest retrieved from reference TRBV7-9 and TRBJ2-5, is DTGVSQNPRHKITKRGQNVTFRCDPISEHNRLYWYRQTLGQGPEFLTYFQNEAQLEKSRLLSDRFSAERPKGSFSTLEIQRTEQGDSAMYLCASSQGLGRETQYFGPGTRLLVL.

The chain links TRBV2 to TRBJ2-1, with TRBD2 matching 9 bases. The germline V gene has CDR1 SNHLY and CDR2 FYNNEI. After removal of 8 bases from V and 3 bases from J, the junction contained 5 bases not matched to a gene. The CDR3 spans 14 residues. The CDR3 sequence is CASRLAEYYNEQFF. CDR3 DNA: TGTGCCAGCCGACTAGCGGAATACTACAATGAGCAGTTCTTC.

The chain is built from TRBV18 and TRBJ2-5; 7 nucleotides match TRBD2. Germline lookup yields CDR1 KGHSH and CDR2 LQKENI. Losses at the gene ends were 6 bases for V and 5 bases for J; bases not matched to a gene: 24. The CDR3 is 19 amino acids. The CDR3, as DNA: TGTGCCAGCTCGCCAATCCCGACTAGCCTCAGGGCTACGGGGGAGACCCAGTACTTC. It specifies CASSPIPTSLRATGETQYF.

This clonotype was seen only once. The chain has TRBV29-1 and TRBJ2-1; a weak D match, TRBD2 (7 bases). V was cut by 2 bases and J by 5 bases, with 19 bases left in between. This CDR3 is 16 amino acids long. CDR1 is SQVTM, CDR2 ANQGSEA, per germline. As DNA, the CDR3 is TGCAGCGTTGAACAATCGGGGAGGGGGACGCACAATGAGCAGTTCTTC. Its translation is CSVEQSGRGTHNEQFF.

The rearrangement uses TRBV6-5 and TRBJ2-5, with a possible D match to TRBD1 (5 bases). Germline lookup yields CDR1 MNHEY and CDR2 SVGAGI. V was clipped by 0 bases and J by 5 bases, with 13 bases between them. The CDR3 consists of 15 residues. The DNA of the CDR3 is TGTGCCAGCAGTTACTCGACAGTTCTAGGGGAGACCCAGTACTTC. Protein: CASSYSTVLGETQYF.

The chain has TRBV29-1 and TRBJ2-7; tentative D call: TRBD1 (5 bases). The CDR3 totals 14 residues. V was clipped by 0 bases and J by 2 bases, with 11 bases between them. Germline CDR1 and CDR2: SQVTM and ANQGSEA. The CDR3 reads CSVEEGQFPYEQYF. As DNA, the CDR3 is TGCAGCGTTGAAGAGGGGCAGTTCCCCTACGAGCAGTACTTC.

The rearrangement links TRBV7-2 to TRBJ2-7; the D gene is possibly TRBD2 (5 bases). Germline V gives CDR1 SGHTA, CDR2 FQGNSA. Trimming took off 5 bases at V and 5 bases at J, with 22 bases between the two ends. The CDR3 is made up of 16 amino acids. The CDR3 sequence is CASSPAPLGLVNEQYF. The CDR3 nucleotides are TGTGCCAGCAGCCCCGCTCCCCTAGGACTGGTGAACGAGCAGTACTTC.

The J gene is TRBJ1-4, the V gene TRBV7-8; TRBD1 matches at 8 bases. Germline loops: CDR1 SGHVS, CDR2 FQNEAQ. CDR3 length equals 15 residues. Losses at the gene ends were 3 bases for V and 12 bases for J; bases not matched to a gene: 12. CDR3: CASSFGQGEWRELFF. The CDR3 bases are TGTGCCAGCAGCTTCGGACAGGGAGAGTGGAGAGAACTGTTTTTT.

The CDR3 loop is CATSDPTSDFGKNIQYF. DNA for the CDR3: TGTGCCACCAGTGACCCGACTAGCGATTTCGGCAAAAACATTCAGTACTTC. The chain employs TRBV24-1 and TRBJ2-4, with 8 bases matching TRBD2. This CDR3 is built from 17 residues. V was clipped by 4 bases and J by 3 bases; unmatched bases: 10. In germline, CDR1 is KGHDR, CDR2 SFDVKD.

This clonotype was found a few times. The gene calls are TRBV14 and TRBJ1-2; D unclear. V was cut by 2 bases and J by 0 bases, with 4 bases left in between. CDR1 SGHDN and CDR2 FVKESK come from the germline V gene. This CDR3 contains 13 residues. The CDR3, as DNA: TGTGCCAGCAGCCAATCGGCTAACTATGGCTACACCTTC. This translates into CASSQSANYGYTF.

The chain has TRBV29-1 and TRBJ2-7, with a possible D match to TRBD2 (6 bases). The V gene's germline CDR1 is SQVTM and CDR2 ANQGSEA. Trimming removed 6 bases at V and 1 base at J, with 13 bases between. The CDR3 is 13 residues long. For the CDR3, the DNA is TGCAGCGTGGGGGGTACGTTATCCTACGAGCAGTACTTC. It encodes CSVGGTLSYEQYF.

The rearrangement links TRBV12-3 or TRBV12-4 to TRBJ2-5; D remains unclear. Trimming shortened V by 6 bases and J by 7 bases, and 9 bases separated the two germline ends. This CDR3 contains 11 residues. The CDR3 nucleotides are TGTGCCAGCAGCGCCGACGGGACCCAGTACTTC. It encodes CASSADGTQYF.

V gene TRBV28 combines with J gene TRBJ2-4; D unresolved. Germline CDR1 MDHEN, CDR2 SYDVKM. Deletions cut 4 bases from V and 0 bases from J, with 10 bases between. CDR3 length: 15 amino acids. CDR3 region: CASSSRSVAKNIQYF. The DNA of the CDR3 is TGTGCCAGCAGTTCAAGAAGCGTAGCCAAAAACATTCAGTACTTC.